Following are 2 T cell receptor beta chains from one sample sequenced in a study of shared clonotypes between healthy human individuals. Repertoires were generated with immunoSEQ multiplex PCR, while TCRdb's copy carries only in-frame clones and drops some. The sample holds under 1,900,000 clones; roughly 98.5% are singletons and the top ten take about 0.35%. Sequenced sample: naive CD4+ T cells sorted from blood. Subset described: CD45RA+ positively selected. The receptors derive from a man aged 30-40 years in good health.

Comments on this clone: At the DNA level, this CDR3 is encoded by other sequences in the same sample as well. This rearrangement joins TRBV10-3 to TRBJ2-7; D is unclear. In germline, CDR1 is ENHRY, CDR2 SYGVKD. The CDR3 sequence is 12 residues long. The V gene lost 0 bases and the J gene lost 5 bases, with 5 bases spanning the gap. In DNA, the CDR3 is TGTGCCATCAGTGAGTCCCGGGACGAGCAGTACTTC. This translates into CAISESRDEQYF.

The rearrangement uses TRBV18 and TRBJ1-4; tentative D call: TRBD1 (6 bases). The V and J ends lost 0 bases and 3 bases respectively, with 11 bases between them. The CDR3 is 16 amino acids. CDR1 is KGHSH, CDR2 LQKENI, per germline. The CDR3 DNA reads TGTGCCAGCTCACCACCGGGGGCGCCGGCTAATGAAAAACTGTTTTTT. Translation: CASSPPGAPANEKLFF.